Sequencing of this T cell receptor beta chain was carried out in a study of prognosis after radiotherapy for stage I lung cancer. Turning to the study itself: Tumor types were squamous cell carcinoma in roughly 7 patients, adenocarcinoma in around 11.

Whole-study findings and limits: Some TCR clones were expanded. Whether these clones were tumor-specific was not determined.

This CDR3 is 17 amino acids long. Unmatched junction bases numbered 5, after V lost 3 bases and J lost 1 base. The germline gives CDR1 SGHVS, CDR2 FNYEAQ. This clonotype appeared many times. Its cognate antigen is unknown. Amplification of the TCR beta CDR3 (from genomic DNA) was done by two-round multiplex PCR. The first round of PCR was done with primers that matched each TRBV and TRBJ gene. MiXCR was run by TCRdb on the multiplex PCR reads, yielding one entry per CDR3 protein. The sample includes 45,000 to 60,000 distinct CDR3 sequences, about 32% of them seen just once. The V gene is TRBV7-6, the J gene TRBJ2-1; 11 nucleotides match TRBD2. The sample consisted of PBMCs, taken before or after stereotactic body radiation therapy (not recorded which). The sequence derives from a donor at least 50 years old with non-small cell lung cancer. The CDR3 sequence: CASSFDTSGSSYNEQFF. The DNA for the CDR3 is TGTGCCAGCAGCTTCGATACTAGCGGGAGTTCCTACAATGAGCAGTTCTTC.